These T cell receptor beta chains were read from a single sample in a study of CD8 T cells in Susac syndrome. Using its own MiXCR run on the immunoSEQ multiplex PCR reads, TCRdb lists one record per CDR3 protein. The data show 95,000 to 150,000 distinct CDR3 sequences, 96% seen once. Input material: CD4+ T cells from PBMCs. The source is a human donor with Susac syndrome. CDR3s include the opening cysteine and the closing phenylalanine or tryptophan. Fields, in order: D gene, J gene, clone size, V gene, CDR3 DNA, CDR3 protein. A D gene is named only where the DNA matches it firmly. Size is stated for part of the rows, as once, few or many counts, or as a class when the clone is expanded.

NA	TRBJ1-5	NA	TRBV30	TGTGCCTGGAGCAAAGACAGTAGCAATCAGCCCCAGCATTTT	CAWSKDSSNQPQHF
NA	TRBJ2-1	once	TRBV30	TGTGCCTGGAACAGGGTTCTTAAGAATGAGCAGTTCTTC	CAWNRVLKNEQFF
TRBD1	TRBJ2-6	NA	TRBV28	TGTGCCAGCAGTCTAACGGGACAGGGGGCCAACGTCCTGACTTTC	CASSLTGQGANVLTF
TRBD1	TRBJ1-2	NA	TRBV6-5	TGTGCCAGCAGTCAGGGACAGGCAAGGGGTTATGGCTACACCTTC	CASSQGQARGYGYTF
NA	TRBJ2-4	NA	TRBV29-1	TGCAGCGTCATAATACCGTTCAAAGGGAGCGGAGCCAAAAACATTCAGTACTTC	CSVIIPFKGSGAKNIQYF
NA	TRBJ2-7	NA	TRBV20-1	TGCAGTGCTAGAGTCGTAGCCACCTACGAGCAGTACTTC	CSARVVATYEQYF
NA	TRBJ2-3	NA	TRBV3-1	TGTGCCAGCAGCCAAGCTTTCCCGGACAGCCTCCCACCCACAGATACGCAGTATTTT	CASSQAFPDSLPPTDTQYF
NA	TRBJ2-1	NA	TRBV2	TGTGCCAGCTTTACCGGGAGCCCATTTTCCTACAATGAGCAGTTCTTC	CASFTGSPFSYNEQFF
NA	TRBJ1-2	NA	TRBV12-3/TRBV12-4	TGTGCCAGCAGTTTAGATGGCGGACTCTATGGCTACACCTTC	CASSLDGGLYGYTF
NA	TRBJ2-7	NA	TRBV30	TGTGCCTGGGCCCTAGAGGACACCTTTGCAGGGGAGCAGTACTTC	CAWALEDTFAGEQYF
NA	TRBJ2-1	NA	TRBV28	TGTGCCAGCAGTCGCCAAAGGAATGAGCAGTTCTTC	CASSRQRNEQFF
NA	TRBJ1-2	NA	TRBV20-1	TGCAGTGCTATCGACAGTGTTGGAGTGGGCTACACCTTC	CSAIDSVGVGYTF
NA	TRBJ1-2	NA	TRBV9	TGTGCCAGCAGCACCCGGGAGGGTAACTATGGCTACACCTTC	CASSTREGNYGYTF
TRBD2	TRBJ2-3	NA	TRBV29-1	TGCAGCGTTGAATTACGTCGGCTAGCGGGTAGCACAGATACGCAGTATTTT	CSVELRRLAGSTDTQYF
NA	TRBJ2-7	NA	TRBV28	TGTGCCAGCAGTTCCCCTGAGGCAGGAACGACCTACGAGCAGTACTTC	CASSSPEAGTTYEQYF
NA	TRBJ1-5	once	TRBV10-3	TGTGCCATCAGTGCTCAGGGGAGCAATCAGCCCCAGCATTTT	CAISAQGSNQPQHF
NA	TRBJ1-1	once	TRBV12-3/TRBV12-4	TGTGCCAGCAGTTTGGGGCAGGGGAAGAACACTGAAGCTTTCTTT	CASSLGQGKNTEAFF